One sample yielded the 9 T cell receptor beta chains listed below, sequenced in a study of T cells in localized non-small cell lung cancer. Profiling relied on immunoSEQ multiplex PCR, and the TCRdb table lists in-frame clones only, not all of them. In the table there are roughly 86,000 clones, approximately 84% of which are singletons. The material sequenced was peripheral blood, taken before any cancer treatment. These receptor sequences come from a man aged 35-75 years with stage I lung adenocarcinoma.

This chain joins TRBV9 and TRBJ2-5; possible D gene TRBD1, 7 bases. Germline assignment: CDR1 SGDLS and CDR2 YYNGEE. Deletions cut 1 base from V and 2 bases from J, with 9 bases between. CDR3 length: 14 amino acids. The DNA of the CDR3 is TGTGCCAGCAGCGTATCAGGGGGGCAAGAGACCCAGTACTTC. Its translation: CASSVSGGQETQYF.

V usage is TRBV2 and J usage is TRBJ1-6, with D tentatively TRBD1 (6 bases). CDR3 length: 16 residues. The germline gives CDR1 SNHLY, CDR2 FYNNEI. V lost 6 bases, J lost 0 bases, and 12 bases lay in between. This CDR3 reads CASRDRLSSYNSPLHF. CDR3 DNA sequence: TGTGCCAGCAGAGACAGGCTCAGCTCCTATAATTCACCCCTCCACTTT.

The J gene is TRBJ2-3, the V gene TRBV7-9; 16 positions match TRBD2. V was pared by 4 bases and J by 7 bases, with 8 bases of the junction left unmatched. Germline CDR1 is SEHNR and CDR2 is FQNEAQ (reference sequence). This CDR3 spans 17 amino acids. CDR3 in DNA: TGTGCCAGCAGCTCCCTCGTGGGACTAGCGGGGGGGAATACGCAGTATTTT. It encodes CASSSLVGLAGGNTQYF.

This clone came up once. CDR3 nucleotide sequence: TGTGCCAGCAGTTTAGGCGAAGGCACCGGGGAGCTGTTTTTT. It specifies CASSLGEGTGELFF. The chain joins TRBV27 to TRBJ2-2, with D hard to call. The CDR3 runs 14 residues. Deletions cut 2 bases from V and 4 bases from J, with 8 bases between. In germline, CDR1 is MNHEY, CDR2 SMNVEV (reference sequence).

The chain combines TRBV28 with TRBJ2-1, with TRBD2 matching 10 bases. Germline CDR1 is MDHEN and CDR2 is SYDVKM. CDR3 length: 15 amino acids. Trimming at V came to 6 bases and at J to 1 base, leaving 3 bases not matched to a gene. The DNA of the CDR3 is TGTGCCAGCAGAACTAGCGGGACATCCTACAATGAGCAGTTCTTC. Its protein is CASRTSGTSYNEQFF. The full variable domain, with the rest looked up from reference TRBV28 and TRBJ2-1, is DVKVTQSSRYLVKRTGEKVFLECVQDMDHENMFWYRQDPGLGLRLIYFSYDVKMKEKGDIPEGYSVSREKKERFSLILESASTNQTSMYLCASRTSGTSYNEQFFGPGTRLTVL.

The chain couples TRBV9 to TRBJ1-5, with TRBD1 matching 8 bases. Trimming cost V 4 bases and J 9 bases; bases outside gene matches: 9. Germline assignment: CDR1 SGDLS and CDR2 YYNGEE. The CDR3 is 14 residues long. The CDR3 nucleotides read TGTGCCAGCAGCAAAGACAGGGGAATAGGGCCCCAGCATTTT. Translation gives CASSKDRGIGPQHF.

V gene TRBV6-1 combines with J gene TRBJ2-4; D not certain. V was pared by 4 bases and J by 1 base, with 8 bases between. The CDR3 runs to 14 residues. The V gene's germline CDR1 is MNHNS and CDR2 SASEGT. CDR3 in amino acids: CASSARPAKNIQYF. CDR3 coding DNA: TGTGCCAGCAGTGCCAGGCCTGCCAAAAACATTCAGTACTTC.

This chain uses TRBV30 with TRBJ1-3, with unresolved D. V was cut by 5 bases and J by 1 base, with 6 bases left in between. CDR1 is GTSNPN and CDR2 is SVGIG in the germline V gene (reference sequence). The CDR3 consists of 12 residues. The CDR3 loop reads CAWLLSGNTIYF. CDR3 in DNA: TGTGCCTGGTTATTGTCTGGAAACACCATATATTTT.

The V and J genes are TRBV9 and TRBJ1-2; D might be TRBD1 (5 bases). CDR1 SGDLS and CDR2 YYNGEE come from the germline V gene. The V end lost 3 bases, the J end lost 5 bases, and 8 bases lay between the germline ends. The CDR3 totals 12 residues. The CDR3 sequence is CASSARGYGYTF. In DNA, the CDR3 is TGTGCCAGCAGCGCAAGGGGTTATGGCTACACCTTC.